The source of this T cell receptor beta chain is a study of PD-1 blockade in classical Hodgkin lymphoma. The overall study: Patients were treated with nivolumab at 3 mg/kg, and this was given intravenously every 2 weeks.

The protocol was immunoSEQ multiplex PCR, while the TCRdb copy is restricted to in-frame clones and leaves out a portion. The repertoire holds about 21,000 clones, with more than 60% as singletons. Following autologous stem cell transplantation, relapse occurred in every patient, and exposure to brentuximab vedotin varied. Comments on this clone: Its target is not known.

Germline V lookup: CDR1 MDHEN, CDR2 SYDVKM. The CDR3 totals 15 residues. Trimming shortened V by 6 bases and J by 0 bases, and 9 bases separated the two germline ends. Study-wide results and limits: Baseline diversity was lower in partial responders and progressors than complete responders. Reported findings placed baseline TCR diversity lower in newly diagnosed patients (compared with healthy donors).

The receptor was derived from a human donor with classical Hodgkin lymphoma. This chain links TRBV28 with TRBJ2-6; D might be TRBD1 (5 bases). This material consisted of peripheral blood mononuclear cells (PBMCs), taken at baseline. The CDR3 DNA reads TGTGCCAGCAGACCGACAGACTCTGGGGCCAACGTCCTGACTTTC. This encodes CASRPTDSGANVLTF.